The present T cell receptor beta chain was sequenced within a study of pediatric ulcerative colitis. About the research overall: Fewer than ten patients showed pancolitis and two showed left-sided colitis.

Regarding the study as a whole: Repertoires came from total lymphocyte DNA, so rare subsets like regulatory T cells may be missed. A couple of rectal clonotypes were found only in ulcerative colitis patients, all of them.

Profiling relied on immunoSEQ multiplex PCR, and the TCRdb table lists in-frame clones only, not all of them. There are 44,000 or so clones in the sample; about 78% occur only once, and more than 3.5% lies in the top ten. One to two pinch biopsies were taken from the rectum during colonoscopy. The diagnostic colonoscopy in ulcerative colitis patients preceded any immunosuppressive treatment. Regarding this clone: Its specificity is unknown.

Deletions cut 3 bases from V and 8 bases from J, with 25 bases between. Germline assignment: CDR1 SGHTA and CDR2 FQGNSA. There are 17 residues in the CDR3. The sequenced sample was gut tissue. The sequence derives from a girl aged 5 to 17 with moderate ulcerative colitis. The chain is built from TRBV7-2 and TRBJ1-1, with D possibly being TRBD1 (5 bases). DNA of the CDR3: TGTGCCAGCAGCTTTAAGTCAGGGCAGGCGGATATAGCCGAAGCTTTCTTT. The encoded protein is CASSFKSGQADIAEAFF.